This is a list of T cell receptor beta chains from one sample in a study of blood T cells in healthy people across ages. TCRdb reanalysed the 5' RACE reads using MiXCR and keeps one entry per CDR3 protein. There are fewer than 900,000 distinct CDR3 sequences in the sample; 35% to 40% occur only once, and 13% lies in the top ten. What was sequenced was blood. These receptors were collected from a man in his late teens or twenties in good health. The CDR3 runs from the conserved cysteine through the conserved F or W. The order of the fields is clone size, CDR3 length, V gene, D gene, J gene, CDR3 DNA, CDR3 protein. D genes are given only for firm matches. Expanded clones are given a class, and other clones once, few, many or no size at all.

clone size: -; CDR3 length: 15; V gene: TRBV7-9; D gene: TRBD1; J gene: TRBJ1-2; CDR3 DNA: TGTACCAGCAGCTCGCTGACAGGGGCTAACTATGGCTACACCTTC; CDR3 protein: CTSSSLTGANYGYTF
clone size: -; CDR3 length: 15; V gene: TRBV5-1; D gene: TRBD2; J gene: TRBJ2-2; CDR3 DNA: TGCGCCAGCAGCTCGGGGGGACCAAACACCGGGGAGCTGTTTTTT; CDR3 protein: CASSSGGPNTGELFF
clone size: few; CDR3 length: 16; V gene: TRBV12-3/TRBV12-4; D gene: TRBD1; J gene: TRBJ2-5; CDR3 DNA: TGTGCCAGCAGTTCCATTCGGGACAGGGGATACAATGAGCAGTACTTC; CDR3 protein: CASSSIRDRGYNEQYF
clone size: few; CDR3 length: 15; V gene: TRBV5-1; D gene: -; J gene: TRBJ1-5; CDR3 DNA: TGCGCCAGCAGCTTGAGTGGAGGGGACCATCAGCCCCAGCATTTT; CDR3 protein: CASSLSGGDHQPQHF
clone size: -; CDR3 length: 15; V gene: TRBV20-1; D gene: TRBD1; J gene: TRBJ1-4; CDR3 DNA: TGCAGTGCTAGAGATTGGGGAGGGACAGATGAAAAACTGTTTTTT; CDR3 protein: CSARDWGGTDEKLFF
clone size: -; CDR3 length: 16; V gene: TRBV4-3; D gene: -; J gene: TRBJ1-2; CDR3 DNA: TGCGCCAGCAGCCCATCTGGACTGGAGACCCACTATGGCTACACCTTC; CDR3 protein: CASSPSGLETHYGYTF
clone size: -; CDR3 length: 15; V gene: TRBV7-2; D gene: -; J gene: TRBJ1-4; CDR3 DNA: TGTGCCAGCAGCTTAAGCGGATCAACTAATGAAAAACTGTTTTTT; CDR3 protein: CASSLSGSTNEKLFF
clone size: -; CDR3 length: 19; V gene: TRBV9; D gene: -; J gene: TRBJ2-2; CDR3 DNA: TGTGCCAGCAGCGTAGAAGGGGGGCGAGAGGGGTTGAACACCGGGGAGCTGTTTTTT; CDR3 protein: CASSVEGGREGLNTGELFF
clone size: few; CDR3 length: 13; V gene: TRBV20-1; D gene: -; J gene: TRBJ1-4; CDR3 DNA: TGCAGTGCTAGCCCCCCAGCTGCTGAAAAACTGTTTTTT; CDR3 protein: CSASPPAAEKLFF
clone size: few; CDR3 length: 15; V gene: TRBV2; D gene: TRBD2; J gene: TRBJ2-3; CDR3 DNA: TGTGCCATCAAAGGGACTAGCGGAGGTTCAGATACGCAGTATTTT; CDR3 protein: CAIKGTSGGSDTQYF
clone size: few; CDR3 length: 15; V gene: TRBV5-1; D gene: -; J gene: TRBJ2-7; CDR3 DNA: TGCGCCAGCAGCTTGGAGGCCAGGCCAACCTACGAGCAGTACTTC; CDR3 protein: CASSLEARPTYEQYF
clone size: -; CDR3 length: 14; V gene: TRBV12-3/TRBV12-4; D gene: -; J gene: TRBJ2-2; CDR3 DNA: TGTGCCAGCAGCTCGGACGTACAAACCGGGGGGCTGTTTTTT; CDR3 protein: CASSSDVQTGGLFF
clone size: few; CDR3 length: 17; V gene: TRBV6-2/TRBV6-3; D gene: TRBD1; J gene: TRBJ1-6; CDR3 DNA: TGTGCCAGCAGTTACTTAAACCCGGGACAGGGGAGTTCACCCCTCCACTTT; CDR3 protein: CASSYLNPGQGSSPLHF